The source of this T cell receptor beta chain is a study of cytomegalovirus exposure and HLA in healthy donors (dated by TCRdb to 2016 to 2017). Context from the whole study: An earlier analysis of some 620 of the donors reported approximately 280 Gb of sequence data and 100 million to 120 million unique TCR beta sequences obtained from some 200 million T cells. High-throughput TCR immunosequencing, statistical association of individual TCRs with disease status, and machine learning were combined to predict cytomegalovirus infection status. Among roughly 400 genotyped donors of the cohort, an average of around 240,000 unique TCR beta nucleotide sequences were sequenced per donor, around 18% of them non-productive. Typing coverage varied by locus: roughly 629-640 donors for A, B, C, DRB1 and DQB1; some 520 for DQA1; around 570 for DPA1; 450 to 480 for DPB1. About five DR-DQ haplotypes were handled as single units for association and clustering because linkage in the cohort was strong. Donor age, sex, ethnicity and CMV serostatus were compiled together with the repertoire data. The study used immunosequencing to profile the T cell repertoires of 670 or so subjects and linked those repertoires to cytomegalovirus serostatus. Approximately 310 gigabases of sequencing data and approximately 93 million unique TCR sequences were included in an early release covering several hundred HLA-typed donors. Along with the roughly 610-subject first cohort, a separate validation cohort of over 90 different subjects was used. The study aimed to test whether signatures of past pathogen exposure could be identified by cataloging public T cell receptors. Every repertoire in the discovery cohort had been generated on one and the same sequencing platform. A later analysis re-analyzed previously published TCR beta repertoires from 666 donors and added high-resolution HLA genotyping to study TCR occurrence patterns. In the later analysis, no new phenotypic data were used to find candidate immune exposures; instead, reliance was placed on TCR beta sequences and their occurrence across donors. Genome-wide SNP genotypes for about 60% of the roughly 700 donors were used in a later genetic analysis, which treated that subset as a discovery cohort. An earlier analysis of about 600 of the donors used high-throughput TCR beta sequencing to judge whether each TCR beta V gene segment behaved as functional or pseudogenic. Class I and class II HLA loci were covered by the typing at four-digit resolution. Of the roughly 430 genotyped donors, about 84% fell in the genetic ancestry cluster associated with self-reported Caucasian donors. Study-wide conclusions, independent of this receptor: When HLA alleles, especially DR and DQ, strongly co-occurred, attributing TCR associations to individual alleles was difficult. Because HLA typing was unavailable for some donors at each locus, only the typed subset was used in association tests. In a later analysis, several top co-occurrence clusters were reported to appear linked to parvovirus B19, influenza, CMV and Epstein-Barr virus. At a false discovery rate of 0.05, a later analysis linked roughly 17,000 TCR beta sequences to specific HLA alleles. The sequencing pipeline was judged likely to have produced a cluster of highly shared sequence variants as a technical artifact. In vitro tests confirmed that a few of the cytomegalovirus-associated TCR beta chains recognize cytomegalovirus antigens. Roughly uniform sequencing depth across donors was assumed in presence/absence analyses, although this assumption may not hold. A further reported finding was that TCR beta sequences accurately predicted the HLA-A and HLA-B alleles for most subjects in the first cohort. Some IMGT-functional V segments, including TRBV6-2 and TRBV6-3, could not be distinguished by the 87-base-pair reads and were therefore excluded. In a later analysis, HLA-associated TCR beta chains showed more clonal expansion and lower generation probabilities than non-associated chains that were equally common. According to a later genetic analysis, donors in an Asian-associated ancestry cluster had fewer N-insertions in productive TCRs than the approximately 630-donor mean. A total of 150 or so TCR beta chains were listed by the study as associated with cytomegalovirus. The earlier analysis of 587 of the donors excluded some 16 rarely observed V segments, including chromosome 9 orphons, because counts were too low. According to a later analysis, most CMV-associated TCR beta chains appeared to be HLA-restricted, and the HLA associations seemed to be driven largely by CMV exposure. Broadly in line with IMGT annotations, most TCR beta V segments showed up in productive rearrangements about 90% or about 30% of the time in an earlier analysis of 450 to 750 of the donors. Cytomegalovirus status was reported to be diagnosed by the classifier with high specificity and sensitivity in both the original and validation cohorts. In a later analysis, TCR association rates were found to vary across HLA loci, with the most associated TCRs seen for DRB1 alleles and the fewest for HLA-C alleles. According to the authors, the approach could potentially be generalized to other disease states and immunological phenotypes. For the cohort, immune exposure information was limited to CMV serostatus. V-gene and J-gene trimming of TCR beta chains was associated with a missense DCLRE1C variant in a later genetic analysis, and the association was replicated in an independent cohort. Correlated functional status among segregating V segments might reflect linkage disequilibrium, but an unknown experimental factor could not be ruled out. Only TCR beta chains were sequenced in this cohort, and the absence of alpha or paired-chain data limited detectable features. Most TCR sequences were observed very rarely across donors, whereas some public TCRs were present in many individuals.

In regard to this clone: Its antigen has not been determined. One base away there is no much larger clone; base qualities are not given.

V loses 5 bases of germline sequence and J loses 5 bases, and the interval between the two ends is 16 bases. CDR1 SGHAT and CDR2 FQNNGV are derived from the germline V gene. The CDR3 measures 14 amino acids from cysteine to phenylalanine. CDR3 DNA is the only sequence kept; it has 42 bases, read in frame from the first base. The receptor library was made with the immunoSEQ multiplex PCR assay. The multiplex PCR relied on a mix of 60 forward primers for TCR Vbeta segments and 13 reverse primers for TCR Jbeta segments. The CDR3 region of rearranged TCR beta genes was amplified from genomic DNA with a multiplex PCR assay. The Illumina HiSeq System was used to sequence the amplified TCR beta libraries as 87-base-pair reads. Processing in the source paper ran as follows. Across the roughly 600 repertoires, a later analysis counted tens of millions of unique TCR beta chains, roughly 11 million of which were shared by at least two donors. To remove PCR and sequencing errors, raw reads were error-corrected and collapsed into unique sequences using a nearest-neighbor algorithm that merged closely related sequences. V, D and J gene segments were assigned by aligning CDR3 sequences to IMGT reference sequences. For a sequence to be retained, a match of at least six nucleotides to both a V gene segment and a J gene segment was required. Rearrangements were called productive when the CDR3 lacked stop codons and stayed in frame with V and J; all others were non-productive. Following IMGT convention, CDR3 was defined as the stretch from the second conserved V-encoded cysteine up to the conserved J-encoded phenylalanine. The earlier analysis of about 530 of the donors excluded any sequence lacking an unambiguous match to a single V gene segment. An earlier analysis of 500 to 700 of the donors classified V segments as functional when productive rearrangements were above 56.7% and as segregating when the standard deviation between donors was above 5%. A statistical classification framework was built to diagnose cytomegalovirus status from the catalog of TCR beta chain sequences. In a later analysis, V and J genes were assigned by comparing TCR nucleotide sequences against IMGT/GENE-DB human TR gene sequences. In a later analysis, CDR3 sequences and most-parsimonious VDJ recombination scenarios were assigned using the TCRdist pipeline. A later analysis defined each TCR beta chain by its CDR3 amino acid sequence plus V-gene family, and excluded reads lacking a unique V-gene family. A later analysis removed 550 to 650 highly shared, low-generation-probability nucleotide sequences to deal with suspected cross-contamination and a sequencing artifact. A later analysis calculated a clonal expansion index for each public chain from normalized within-repertoire ranks of inferred template counts. A later analysis computed generation probabilities with a VDJ recombination model fitted to out-of-frame rearrangements, and checked the results against IGoR. Hypergeometric tests were used in a later analysis to score TCR-TCR, TCR-HLA and TCR-CMV co-occurrence, with a repertoire-size bias correction applied to the TCR pairs. To estimate false discovery rates, a later analysis permuted the HLA or CMV assignments 20 times. A later analysis grouped co-occurring TCRs with DBSCAN, adding TCRdist sequence similarity when clustering within HLA-allele-positive subsets. Repertoires with fewer than 30,000 or more than 120,000 public chains, plus five repertoires with anomalous nucleotide sharing, were excluded from co-occurrence clustering. TCRdb limited this immuneACCESS table to in-frame rearrangements with V and J called. A share of clones is missing; checked studies link under half to unresolved V genes, and the rest is unexplained. That table is the source of V, J and clone size, and D and trimming were worked out from the DNA. This sample comprises some 100,000 clones, roughly 71% of them detected only once. Of the sample, 5% to 7% is held by the ten largest clones.

The cohort comprised 550 to 700 healthy bone marrow donors. All cohort members were sampled while nominally healthy, although unrecorded immune exposures were likely present. The donor tested CMV seropositive and was one of the 289 seropositive cohort members. Every donor gave a peripheral blood sample, and the peripheral blood mononuclear cells from that sample were used for TCR beta sequencing. The Qiagen DNeasy Blood Extraction Kit was used to extract genomic DNA from the blood cell samples. The chain was built from TRBV11-2 and TRBJ2-7; TRBD1 is perhaps the D gene, given 6 matching bases. Sequenced input: PBMCs. This clonotype originated in a woman in her 70s in good health and CMV-seropositive. The CDR3 sequence is CASSPQQGLDEQYF. DNA sequence: TGTGCCAGCAGCCCTCAACAGGGATTGGACGAGCAGTACTTC. Full variable domain (CDR3 extended with the reference TRBV11-2 and TRBJ2-7 proteins): EAGVAQSPRYKIIEKRQSVAFWCNPISGHATLYWYQQILGQGPKLLIQFQNNGVVDDSQLPKDRFSAERLKGVDSTLKIQPAKLEDSAVYLCASSPQQGLDEQYFGPGTRLTVT.